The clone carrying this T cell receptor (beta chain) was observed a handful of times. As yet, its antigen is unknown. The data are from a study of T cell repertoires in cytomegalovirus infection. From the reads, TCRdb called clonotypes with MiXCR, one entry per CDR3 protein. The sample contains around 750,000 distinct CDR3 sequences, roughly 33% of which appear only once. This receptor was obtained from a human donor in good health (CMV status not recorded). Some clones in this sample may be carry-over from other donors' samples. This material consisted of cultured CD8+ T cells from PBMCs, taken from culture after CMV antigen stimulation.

The CDR3 is CASSLISPGENGYTF. The CDR3 region has the DNA TGCGCCAGCAGCTTGATCTCGCCAGGGGAAAATGGCTACACCTTC. V is TRBV5-1 and J is TRBJ1-2, with a tentative D call TRBD1 (6 bases). CDR3 size: 15 residues. Trimming removed 1 base at V and 6 bases at J, with 16 bases between. In germline, CDR1 is SGHRS, CDR2 YFSETQ.